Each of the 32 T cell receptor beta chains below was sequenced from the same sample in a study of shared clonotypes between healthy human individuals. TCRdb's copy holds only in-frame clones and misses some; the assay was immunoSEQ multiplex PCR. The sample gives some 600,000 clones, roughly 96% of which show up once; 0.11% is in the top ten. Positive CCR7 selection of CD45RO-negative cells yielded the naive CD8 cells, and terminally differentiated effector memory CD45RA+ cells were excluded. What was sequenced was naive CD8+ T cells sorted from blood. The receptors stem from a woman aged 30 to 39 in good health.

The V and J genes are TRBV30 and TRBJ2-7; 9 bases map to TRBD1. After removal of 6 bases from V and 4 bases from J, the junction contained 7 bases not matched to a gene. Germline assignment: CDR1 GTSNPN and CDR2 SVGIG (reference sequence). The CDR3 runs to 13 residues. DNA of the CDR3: TGTGCCTGCCGGGACAGGGTTTTGTACGAGCAGTACTTC. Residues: CACRDRVLYEQYF.

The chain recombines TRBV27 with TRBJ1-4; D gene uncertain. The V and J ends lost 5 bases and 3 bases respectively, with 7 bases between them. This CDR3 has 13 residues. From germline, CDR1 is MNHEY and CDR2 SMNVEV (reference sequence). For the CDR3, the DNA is TGTGCCAGCAGTCAATGGCCTAATGAAAAACTGTTTTTT. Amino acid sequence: CASSQWPNEKLFF. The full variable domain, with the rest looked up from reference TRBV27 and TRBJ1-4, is EAQVTQNPRYLITVTGKKLTVTCSQNMNHEYMSWYRQDPGLGLRQIYYSMNVEVTDKGDVPEGYKVSRKEKRNFPLILESPSPNQTSLYFCASSQWPNEKLFFGSGTQLSVL.

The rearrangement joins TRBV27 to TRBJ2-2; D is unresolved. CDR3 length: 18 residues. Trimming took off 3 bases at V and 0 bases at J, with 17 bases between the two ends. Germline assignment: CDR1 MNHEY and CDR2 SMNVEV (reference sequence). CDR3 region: CASSFVGRAPANTGELFF. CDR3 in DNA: TGTGCCAGCAGTTTCGTAGGCCGAGCGCCAGCGAACACCGGGGAGCTGTTTTTT.

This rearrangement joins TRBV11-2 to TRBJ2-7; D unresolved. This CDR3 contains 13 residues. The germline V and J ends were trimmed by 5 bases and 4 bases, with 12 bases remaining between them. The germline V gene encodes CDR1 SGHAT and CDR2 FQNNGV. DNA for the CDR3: TGTGCCAGCAGCCCGTTACAGACGTACGAGCAGTACTTC. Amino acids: CASSPLQTYEQYF.

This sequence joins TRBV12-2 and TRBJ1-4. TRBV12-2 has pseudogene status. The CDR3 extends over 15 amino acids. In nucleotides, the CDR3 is TGTGCAAGTCGCTTAGCTTGGGTGCATCCCGAAAAACTGTTTTTT. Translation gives CASRLAWVHPEKLFF.

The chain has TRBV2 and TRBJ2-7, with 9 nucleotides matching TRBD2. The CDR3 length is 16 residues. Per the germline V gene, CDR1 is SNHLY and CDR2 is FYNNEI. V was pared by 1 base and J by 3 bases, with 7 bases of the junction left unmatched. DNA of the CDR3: TGTGCCAGCAGTGAAGGAGGCCTAGCGGGGTTCTACGAGCAGTACTTC. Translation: CASSEGGLAGFYEQYF. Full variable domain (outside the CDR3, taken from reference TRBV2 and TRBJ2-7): EPEVTQTPSHQVTQMGQEVILRCVPISNHLYFYWYRQILGQKVEFLVSFYNNEISEKSEIFDDQFSVERPDGSNFTLKIRSTKLEDSAMYFCASSEGGLAGFYEQYFGPGTRLTVT.

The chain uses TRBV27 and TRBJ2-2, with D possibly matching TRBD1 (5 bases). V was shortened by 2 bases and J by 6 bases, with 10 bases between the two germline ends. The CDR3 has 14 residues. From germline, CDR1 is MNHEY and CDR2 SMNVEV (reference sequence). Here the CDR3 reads CASSLAGIAGELFF. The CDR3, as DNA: TGTGCCAGCAGTTTAGCAGGGATAGCCGGGGAGCTGTTTTTT.

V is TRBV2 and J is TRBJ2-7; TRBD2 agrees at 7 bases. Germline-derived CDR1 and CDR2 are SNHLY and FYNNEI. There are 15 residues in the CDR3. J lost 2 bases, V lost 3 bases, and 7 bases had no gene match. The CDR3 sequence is CASSDPSLAAYEQYF. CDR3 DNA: TGTGCCAGCAGTGACCCCAGTCTAGCGGCCTACGAGCAGTACTTC.

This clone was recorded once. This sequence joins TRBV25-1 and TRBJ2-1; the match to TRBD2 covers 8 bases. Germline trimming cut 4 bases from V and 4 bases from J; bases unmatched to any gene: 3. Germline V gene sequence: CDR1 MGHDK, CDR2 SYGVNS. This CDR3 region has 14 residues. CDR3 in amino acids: CASSATSAYNEQFF. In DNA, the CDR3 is TGTGCCAGCAGTGCGACTAGCGCTTACAATGAGCAGTTCTTC.

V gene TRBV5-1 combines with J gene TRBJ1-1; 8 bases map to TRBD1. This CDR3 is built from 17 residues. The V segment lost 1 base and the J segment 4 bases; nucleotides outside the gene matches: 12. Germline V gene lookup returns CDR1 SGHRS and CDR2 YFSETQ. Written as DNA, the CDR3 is TGCGCCAGCAGCTTGCCCTCATTCGACAGGGGAGGCACTGAAGCTTTCTTT. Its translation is CASSLPSFDRGGTEAFF.

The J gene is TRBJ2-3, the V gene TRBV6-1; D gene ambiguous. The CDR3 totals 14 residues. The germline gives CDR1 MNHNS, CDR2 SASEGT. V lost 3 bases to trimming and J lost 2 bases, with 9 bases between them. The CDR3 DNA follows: TGTGCCAGCAGTGATTCATTCCACACAGATACGCAGTATTTT. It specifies CASSDSFHTDTQYF.

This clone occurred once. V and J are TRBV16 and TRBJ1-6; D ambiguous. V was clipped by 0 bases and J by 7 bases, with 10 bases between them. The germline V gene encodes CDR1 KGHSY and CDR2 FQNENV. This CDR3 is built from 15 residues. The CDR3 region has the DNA TGTGCCAGCAGCCAATCTACGGGAGGGAATTCACCCCTCCACTTT. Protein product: CASSQSTGGNSPLHF.

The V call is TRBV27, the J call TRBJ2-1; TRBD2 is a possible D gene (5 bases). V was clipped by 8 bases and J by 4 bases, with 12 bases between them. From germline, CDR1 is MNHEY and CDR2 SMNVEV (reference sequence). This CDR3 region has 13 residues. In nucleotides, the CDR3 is TGTGCCAGCGCCCGCACGGGGTACAATGAGCAGTTCTTC. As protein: CASARTGYNEQFF.

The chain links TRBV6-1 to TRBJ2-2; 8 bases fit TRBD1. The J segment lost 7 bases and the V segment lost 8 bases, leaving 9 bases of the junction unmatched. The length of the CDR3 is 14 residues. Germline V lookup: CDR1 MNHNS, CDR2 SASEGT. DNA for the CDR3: TGTGCCAGCCGTCCCAGGGGGCTGAACGGGGAGCTGTTTTTT. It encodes CASRPRGLNGELFF.

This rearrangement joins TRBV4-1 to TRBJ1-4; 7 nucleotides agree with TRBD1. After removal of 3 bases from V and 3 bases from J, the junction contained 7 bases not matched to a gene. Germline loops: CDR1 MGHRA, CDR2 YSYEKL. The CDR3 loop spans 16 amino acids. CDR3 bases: TGCGCCAGCAGCCAGGGGGACAGCTTCTCTAATGAAAAACTGTTTTTT. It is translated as CASSQGDSFSNEKLFF.

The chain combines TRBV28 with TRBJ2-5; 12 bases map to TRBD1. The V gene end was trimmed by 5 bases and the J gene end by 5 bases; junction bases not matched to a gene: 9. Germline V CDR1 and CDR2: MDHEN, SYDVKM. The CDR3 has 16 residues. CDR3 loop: CASSPGTGGAGETQYF. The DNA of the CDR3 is TGTGCCAGCAGTCCCGGGACAGGGGGCGCAGGGGAGACCCAGTACTTC.

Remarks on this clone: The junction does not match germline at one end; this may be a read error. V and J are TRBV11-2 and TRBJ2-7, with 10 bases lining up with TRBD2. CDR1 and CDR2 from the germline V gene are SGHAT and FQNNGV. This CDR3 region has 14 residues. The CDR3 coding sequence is TGTGCCAGCAGTTTAGCGGGAGGAGGGTACGAGCAGTACTTC. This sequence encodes CASSLAGGGYEQYF.

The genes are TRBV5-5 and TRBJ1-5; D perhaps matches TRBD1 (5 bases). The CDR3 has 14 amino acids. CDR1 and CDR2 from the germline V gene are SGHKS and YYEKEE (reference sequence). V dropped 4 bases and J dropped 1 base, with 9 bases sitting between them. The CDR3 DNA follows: TGTGCCAGCAGCAGGGACCGGAGCAATCAGCCCCAGCATTTT. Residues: CASSRDRSNQPQHF.

Here the CDR3 DNA reads TGCAGTGCCCCCGGGGTCCGGGAGCAGTACTTC. Its protein product is CSAPGVREQYF. This chain connects TRBV20-1 to TRBJ2-7; possible D gene TRBD2, 5 bases. The germline gives CDR1 DFQATT, CDR2 SNEGSKA (reference sequence). The V gene lost 6 bases and the J gene lost 7 bases, with 13 bases spanning the gap. The CDR3 spans 11 residues.

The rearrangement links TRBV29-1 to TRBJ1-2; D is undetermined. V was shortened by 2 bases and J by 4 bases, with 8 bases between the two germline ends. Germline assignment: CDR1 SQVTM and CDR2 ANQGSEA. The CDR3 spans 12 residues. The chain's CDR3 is CSVEKQSYGYTF. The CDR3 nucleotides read TGCAGCGTTGAAAAACAGAGCTATGGCTACACCTTC.

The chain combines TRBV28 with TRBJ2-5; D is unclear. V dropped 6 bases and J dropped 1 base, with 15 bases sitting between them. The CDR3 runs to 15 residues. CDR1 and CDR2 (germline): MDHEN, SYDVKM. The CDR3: CASRKKSNSQETQYF. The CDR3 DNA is TGTGCCAGCAGAAAAAAAAGCAACTCCCAAGAGACCCAGTACTTC.

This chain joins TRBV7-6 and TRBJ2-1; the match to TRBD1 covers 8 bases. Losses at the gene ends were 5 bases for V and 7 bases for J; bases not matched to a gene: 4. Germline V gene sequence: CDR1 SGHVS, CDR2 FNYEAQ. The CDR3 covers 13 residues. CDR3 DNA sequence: TGTGCCAGCAGCAGGGACAGGTTGAATGAGCAGTTCTTC. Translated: CASSRDRLNEQFF.

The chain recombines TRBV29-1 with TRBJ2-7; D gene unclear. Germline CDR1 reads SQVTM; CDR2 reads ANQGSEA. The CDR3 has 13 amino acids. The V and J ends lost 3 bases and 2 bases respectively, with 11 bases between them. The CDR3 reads CSVELPVAYEQYF. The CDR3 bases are TGCAGCGTTGAGCTCCCGGTTGCCTACGAGCAGTACTTC.

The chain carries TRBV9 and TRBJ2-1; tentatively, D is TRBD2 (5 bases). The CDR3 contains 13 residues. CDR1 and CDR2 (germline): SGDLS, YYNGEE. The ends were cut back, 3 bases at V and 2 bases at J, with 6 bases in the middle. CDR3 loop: CASSGAAYNEQFF. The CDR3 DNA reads TGTGCCAGCAGCGGAGCGGCCTACAATGAGCAGTTCTTC. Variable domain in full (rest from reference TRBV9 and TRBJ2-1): DSGVTQTPKHLITATGQRVTLRCSPRSGDLSVYWYQQSLDQGLQFLIQYYNGEERAKGNILERFSAQQFPDLHSELNLSSLELGDSALYFCASSGAAYNEQFFGPGTRLTVL.

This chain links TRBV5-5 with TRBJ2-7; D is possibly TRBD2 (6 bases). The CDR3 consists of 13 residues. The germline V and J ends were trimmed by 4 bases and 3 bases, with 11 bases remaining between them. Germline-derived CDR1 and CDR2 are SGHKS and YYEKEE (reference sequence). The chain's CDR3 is CASSPGVGYEQYF. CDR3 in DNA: TGTGCCAGCAGCCCGGGGGTGGGCTACGAGCAGTACTTC.

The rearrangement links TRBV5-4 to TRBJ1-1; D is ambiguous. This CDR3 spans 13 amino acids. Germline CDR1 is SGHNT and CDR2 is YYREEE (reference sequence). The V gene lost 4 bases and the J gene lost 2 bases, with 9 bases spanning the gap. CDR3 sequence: CASSGHSNTEAFF. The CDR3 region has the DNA TGTGCCAGCAGCGGGCACAGTAACACTGAAGCTTTCTTT. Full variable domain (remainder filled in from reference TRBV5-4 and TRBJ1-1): ETGVTQSPTHLIKTRGQQVTLRCSSQSGHNTVSWYQQALGQGPQFIFQYYREEENGRGNFPPRFSGLQFPNYSSELNVNALELDDSALYLCASSGHSNTEAFFGQGTRLTVV.

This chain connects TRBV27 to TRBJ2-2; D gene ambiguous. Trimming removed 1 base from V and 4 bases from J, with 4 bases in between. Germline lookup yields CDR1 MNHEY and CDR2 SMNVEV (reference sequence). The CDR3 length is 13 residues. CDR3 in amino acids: CASSLLITGELFF. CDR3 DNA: TGTGCCAGCAGTTTATTGATCACCGGGGAGCTGTTTTTT.

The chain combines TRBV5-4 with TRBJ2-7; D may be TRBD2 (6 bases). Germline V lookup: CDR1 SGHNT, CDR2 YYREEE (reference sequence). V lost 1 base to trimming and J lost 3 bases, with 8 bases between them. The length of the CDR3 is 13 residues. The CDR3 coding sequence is TGTGCCAGCAGCTTGTGGGGGGACTACGAGCAGTACTTC. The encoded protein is CASSLWGDYEQYF.

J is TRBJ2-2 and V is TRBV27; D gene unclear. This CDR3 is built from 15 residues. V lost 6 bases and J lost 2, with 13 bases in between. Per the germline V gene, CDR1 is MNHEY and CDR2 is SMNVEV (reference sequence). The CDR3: CASRAYPLNTGELFF. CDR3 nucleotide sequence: TGTGCCAGCAGGGCATACCCGCTAAACACCGGGGAGCTGTTTTTT.

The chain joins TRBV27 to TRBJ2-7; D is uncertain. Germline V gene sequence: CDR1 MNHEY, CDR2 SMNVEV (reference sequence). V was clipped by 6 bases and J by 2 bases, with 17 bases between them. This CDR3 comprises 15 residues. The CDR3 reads CASRYAPTGTYEQYF. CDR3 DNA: TGTGCCAGCAGATACGCCCCCACTGGAACCTACGAGCAGTACTTC.

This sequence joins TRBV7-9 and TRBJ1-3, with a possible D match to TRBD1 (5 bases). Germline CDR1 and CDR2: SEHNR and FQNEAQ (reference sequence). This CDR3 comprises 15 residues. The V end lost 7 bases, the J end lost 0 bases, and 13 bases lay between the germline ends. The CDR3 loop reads CASNEAGPSGNTIYF. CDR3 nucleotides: TGTGCCAGCAACGAGGCAGGGCCCTCTGGAAACACCATATATTTT.

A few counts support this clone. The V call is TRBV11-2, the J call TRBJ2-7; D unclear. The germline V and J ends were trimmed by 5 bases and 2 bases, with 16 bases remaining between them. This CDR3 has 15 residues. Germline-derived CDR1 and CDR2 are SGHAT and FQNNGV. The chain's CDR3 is CASSPSYSTTYEQYF. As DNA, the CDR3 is TGTGCCAGCAGCCCATCGTACAGCACCACCTACGAGCAGTACTTC.